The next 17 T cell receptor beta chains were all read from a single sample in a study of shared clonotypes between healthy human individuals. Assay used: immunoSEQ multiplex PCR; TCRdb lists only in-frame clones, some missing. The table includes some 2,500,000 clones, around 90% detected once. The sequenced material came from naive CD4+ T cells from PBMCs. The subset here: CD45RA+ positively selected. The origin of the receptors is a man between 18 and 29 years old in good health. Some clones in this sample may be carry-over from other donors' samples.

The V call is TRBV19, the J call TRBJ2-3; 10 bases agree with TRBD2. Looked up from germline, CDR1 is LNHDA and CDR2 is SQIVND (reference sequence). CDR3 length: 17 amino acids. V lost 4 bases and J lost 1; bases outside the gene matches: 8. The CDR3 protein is CASSTQRTSGGTDTQYF. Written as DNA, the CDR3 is TGTGCCAGTAGTACTCAACGGACTAGCGGAGGCACAGATACGCAGTATTTT.

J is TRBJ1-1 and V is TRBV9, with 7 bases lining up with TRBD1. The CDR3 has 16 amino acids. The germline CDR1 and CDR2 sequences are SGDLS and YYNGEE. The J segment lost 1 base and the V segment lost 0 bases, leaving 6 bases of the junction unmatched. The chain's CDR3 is CASSVEATGWNTEAFF. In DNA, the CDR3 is TGTGCCAGCAGCGTAGAGGCGACAGGGTGGAACACTGAAGCTTTCTTT.

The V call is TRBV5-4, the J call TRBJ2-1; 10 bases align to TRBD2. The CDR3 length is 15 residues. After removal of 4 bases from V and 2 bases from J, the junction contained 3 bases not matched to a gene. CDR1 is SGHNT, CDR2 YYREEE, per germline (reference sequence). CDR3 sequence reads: CASSVLAGAYNEQFF. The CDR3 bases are TGTGCCAGCAGCGTTCTAGCGGGGGCCTACAATGAGCAGTTCTTC.

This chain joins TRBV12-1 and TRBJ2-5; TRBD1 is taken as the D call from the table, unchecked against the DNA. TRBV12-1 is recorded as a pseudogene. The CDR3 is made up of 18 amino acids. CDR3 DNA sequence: TGTGCCAGCAGCTTTGTACATAGGGACAGGGAGCCCCAAGAGACCCAGTACTTC. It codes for CASSFVHRDREPQETQYF.

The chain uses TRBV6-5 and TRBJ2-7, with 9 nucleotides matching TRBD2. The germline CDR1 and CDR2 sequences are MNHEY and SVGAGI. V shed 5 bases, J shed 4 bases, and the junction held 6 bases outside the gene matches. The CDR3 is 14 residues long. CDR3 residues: CASSGIGLAYEQYF. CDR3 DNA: TGTGCCAGCAGTGGCATTGGACTAGCGTACGAGCAGTACTTC.

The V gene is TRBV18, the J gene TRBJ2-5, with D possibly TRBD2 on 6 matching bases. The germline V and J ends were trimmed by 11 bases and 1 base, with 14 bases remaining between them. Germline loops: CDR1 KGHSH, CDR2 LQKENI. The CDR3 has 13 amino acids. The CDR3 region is CASGGGVQETQYF. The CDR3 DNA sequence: TGTGCCTCCGGAGGAGGGGTCCAAGAGACCCAGTACTTC.

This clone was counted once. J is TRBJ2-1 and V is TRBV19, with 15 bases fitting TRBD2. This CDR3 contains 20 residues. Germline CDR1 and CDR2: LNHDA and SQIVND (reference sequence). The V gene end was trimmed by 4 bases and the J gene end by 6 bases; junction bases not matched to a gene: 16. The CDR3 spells CASSRIPGTSGGRIGNEQFF. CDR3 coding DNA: TGTGCCAGTAGTAGGATACCTGGGACTAGCGGGGGGAGGATTGGCAATGAGCAGTTCTTC.

The CDR3 here is CAISDFSREGDEQYF. In DNA form, the CDR3 reads TGTGCCATCAGTGATTTTTCGCGGGAGGGCGACGAGCAGTACTTC. This sequence joins TRBV10-3 and TRBJ2-7; 9 bases map to TRBD2. This CDR3 has 15 amino acids. V was clipped by 3 bases and J by 5 bases; unmatched bases: 8. The germline V gene has CDR1 ENHRY and CDR2 SYGVKD.

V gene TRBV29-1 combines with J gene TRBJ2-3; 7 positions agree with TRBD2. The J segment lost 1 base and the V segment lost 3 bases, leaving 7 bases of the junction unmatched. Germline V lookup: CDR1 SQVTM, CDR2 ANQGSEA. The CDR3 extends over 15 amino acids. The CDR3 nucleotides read TGCAGCGTTGATTTTGGTCTAGCGGGCACAGATACGCAGTATTTT. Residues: CSVDFGLAGTDTQYF.

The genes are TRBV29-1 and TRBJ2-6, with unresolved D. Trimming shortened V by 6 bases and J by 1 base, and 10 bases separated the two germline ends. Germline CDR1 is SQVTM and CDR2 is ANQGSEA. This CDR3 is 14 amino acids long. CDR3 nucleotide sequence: TGCAGCGTGGCTGGTGATTCTGGGGCCAACGTCCTGACTTTC. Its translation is CSVAGDSGANVLTF.

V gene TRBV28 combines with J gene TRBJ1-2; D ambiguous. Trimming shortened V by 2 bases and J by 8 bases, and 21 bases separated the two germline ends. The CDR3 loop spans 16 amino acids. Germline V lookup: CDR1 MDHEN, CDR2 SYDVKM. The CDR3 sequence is CASSLGGGPQRGGYTF. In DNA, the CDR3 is TGTGCCAGCAGTTTAGGCGGTGGGCCTCAAAGAGGCGGCTACACCTTC.

The CDR3 sequence is CASSLYRGAGDTEAFF. The DNA of the CDR3 is TGTGCCAGCAGTCTCTACCGAGGGGCAGGGGACACTGAAGCTTTCTTT. V gene TRBV28 combines with J gene TRBJ1-1; D is possibly TRBD1 (6 bases). Trimming took 5 bases from V and 3 from J, leaving 19 bases between them. Germline V gene lookup returns CDR1 MDHEN and CDR2 SYDVKM. The CDR3 sequence is 16 residues long.

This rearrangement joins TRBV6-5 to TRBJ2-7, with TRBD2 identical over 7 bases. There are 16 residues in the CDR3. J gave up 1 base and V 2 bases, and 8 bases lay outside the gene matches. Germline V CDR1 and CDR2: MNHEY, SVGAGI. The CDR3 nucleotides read TGTGCCAGCAGTTACCTAGTAGCGGGTGGATCCTACGAGCAGTACTTC. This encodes CASSYLVAGGSYEQYF.

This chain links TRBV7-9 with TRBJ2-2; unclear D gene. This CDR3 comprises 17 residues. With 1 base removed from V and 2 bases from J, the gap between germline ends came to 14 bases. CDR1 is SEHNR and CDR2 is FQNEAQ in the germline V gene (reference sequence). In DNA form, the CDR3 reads TGTGCCAGCAGCTTAGTTTTGGGCAGGCAAAACACCGGGGAGCTGTTTTTT. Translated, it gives CASSLVLGRQNTGELFF.

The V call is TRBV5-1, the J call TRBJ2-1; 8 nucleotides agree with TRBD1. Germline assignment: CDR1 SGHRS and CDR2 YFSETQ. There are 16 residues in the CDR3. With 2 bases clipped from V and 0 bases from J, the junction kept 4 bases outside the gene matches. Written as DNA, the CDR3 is TGCGCCAGCAGCTTTCGACAGGGGTCCTCCTACAATGAGCAGTTCTTC. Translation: CASSFRQGSSYNEQFF.

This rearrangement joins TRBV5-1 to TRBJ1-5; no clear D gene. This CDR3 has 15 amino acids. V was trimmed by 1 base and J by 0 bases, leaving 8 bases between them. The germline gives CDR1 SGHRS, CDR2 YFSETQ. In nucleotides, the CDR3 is TGCGCCAGCAGCTTGTCGGCAGGTAGCAATCAGCCCCAGCATTTT. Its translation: CASSLSAGSNQPQHF.

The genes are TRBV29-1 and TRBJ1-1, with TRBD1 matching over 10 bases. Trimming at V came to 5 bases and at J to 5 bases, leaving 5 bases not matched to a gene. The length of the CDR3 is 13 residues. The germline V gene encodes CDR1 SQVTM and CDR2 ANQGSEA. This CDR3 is CSVRDRGGTEAFF. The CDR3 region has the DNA TGCAGCGTTAGGGACAGGGGAGGTACTGAAGCTTTCTTT.